This TCR beta chain originates from a study of post-analysis software for immune sequencing data. Unique molecular identifiers tagged the TCR beta cDNA libraries. Once roughly 0.85 to 11 million T cells were used, hundreds of thousands of cDNA molecules resulted. MiXCR was run by TCRdb on the PCR reads, yielding one entry per CDR3 protein. The sample lists some 160,000 distinct CDR3 sequences, 36% occurring once. Points on this clonotype: This may be a read error: a much more frequent sequence differs by one nucleotide.

Sample: blood, taken after autologous hematopoietic stem cell transplantation. This TCR was recovered from a girl aged 10 to 17 with multiple sclerosis.

CDR3 in DNA: TGCGCCAGCAGCTTAGGAGGAGCTCGGGGCACTGATGCTTTCTTT. Its protein is CASSLGGARGTDAFF. The V and J genes are TRBV5-1 and TRBJ1-1, with D possibly matching TRBD1 (5 bases). The CDR3 length is 15 residues. The germline CDR1 and CDR2 sequences are SGHRS and YFSETQ.